This TCR beta chain comes out of a study of blood T cell repertoires in COVID-19. Study summary: COVID-19 samples collected from the United States, Italy and Spain covered acute and convalescent phases.

There are 12 residues in the CDR3. In germline, CDR1 is SEHNR, CDR2 FQNEAQ (reference sequence). The V end was cut by 5 bases, the J end by 9 bases, with 12 bases between. In the source study's methods: Nucleated cell counts were estimated from reference gene primer amplification. Profiled with immunoSEQ multiplex PCR; TCRdb holds only in-frame clones, not every one. D and trimming come from the DNA, and the V and J calls and clone size come from that table. The top ten hold around 22% of the sample, which has tens of thousands of clones, over 75% seen once. This chain connects TRBV7-9 to TRBJ2-3, with D perhaps matching TRBD2 (6 bases). The source of this sequence is a man between 65 and 80 years old in a cohort sampled during active COVID-19. Sequenced sample: peripheral blood. The CDR3 DNA reads TGTGCCAGCAGCCCGGGACTTAACACGCAGTATTTT. Its protein product is CASSPGLNTQYF.